This T cell receptor (beta chain) is from a study of graft-versus-host responses after intestinal transplantation. The wider study: Each recipient received a multivisceral, liver-intestinal, or isolated intestinal graft. All recipients were given anti-thymocyte globulin induction, and tacrolimus and steroids were then administered for roughly three years.

This clone was found once. Its antigen is unknown. Trimming shortened V by 0 bases and J by 6 bases, and 16 bases separated the two germline ends. Germline V gene data show CDR1 as SGHRS and CDR2 as YFSETQ. The length of the CDR3 is 15 residues. Generated by immunoSEQ multiplex PCR, the TCRdb table keeps only in-frame clones and is missing some. Here the sample spans approximately 24,000 clones, about 93% being singletons. Study conclusions and caveats: Recipient marrow harbored GvH clones, some of which surfaced first in ileum or blood.

This sequence originates from a human patient who received an intestinal transplant, so some T cells may come from the graft donor. The sample here was PBMCs, taken just over 29 days after intestinal transplant. The V and J genes are TRBV5-1 and TRBJ2-7; D perhaps matches TRBD1 (5 bases). CDR3 region: CASSLDLWQGREQYF. CDR3 nucleotides: TGCGCCAGCAGCTTGGACTTGTGGCAGGGCCGCGAGCAGTACTTC.